The subject of this entry is one T cell receptor beta chain. Antigen: not known. Busulfan-fludarabine conditioning, marrow transplant, and cyclophosphamide on days +3 and +4 were administered. Germline V gene lookup returns CDR1 SNHLY and CDR2 FYNNEI. The CDR3 length is 15 residues. V lost 5 bases, J lost 2 bases, and 8 bases stayed unmatched. This sample is drawn from a study of T cells after posttransplantation cyclophosphamide. Study results and caveats: Donor CD8+ memory clones often dominated recipient blood repertoires at later times. After PTCy, TRB diversity resembled that of CNI/methotrexate controls. TRB overlap between skin or GI tissue T cells and blood was limited.

The method was immunoSEQ multiplex PCR; TCRdb's version includes in-frame clones alone and lacks a portion of them. This table has under 50,000 clones, roughly 91% appearing once. The source material was PBMCs, sampled around 63 days after allogeneic stem cell transplant with posttransplant cyclophosphamide. The sequence derives from a male patient over 55 who received an allogeneic stem cell transplant from a related donor and was CMV-positive. These T cells may partly come from the graft donor. The rearrangement links TRBV2 to TRBJ2-5, with 7 bases lining up with TRBD1. CDR3 DNA: TGTGCCAGCAGTCCAGGGGCAGGGGGACAAGAGACCCAGTACTTC. It translates to CASSPGAGGQETQYF. Variable domain in full (rest from reference TRBV2 and TRBJ2-5): EPEVTQTPSHQVTQMGQEVILRCVPISNHLYFYWYRQILGQKVEFLVSFYNNEISEKSEIFDDQFSVERPDGSNFTLKIRSTKLEDSAMYFCASSPGAGGQETQYFGPGTRLLVL.